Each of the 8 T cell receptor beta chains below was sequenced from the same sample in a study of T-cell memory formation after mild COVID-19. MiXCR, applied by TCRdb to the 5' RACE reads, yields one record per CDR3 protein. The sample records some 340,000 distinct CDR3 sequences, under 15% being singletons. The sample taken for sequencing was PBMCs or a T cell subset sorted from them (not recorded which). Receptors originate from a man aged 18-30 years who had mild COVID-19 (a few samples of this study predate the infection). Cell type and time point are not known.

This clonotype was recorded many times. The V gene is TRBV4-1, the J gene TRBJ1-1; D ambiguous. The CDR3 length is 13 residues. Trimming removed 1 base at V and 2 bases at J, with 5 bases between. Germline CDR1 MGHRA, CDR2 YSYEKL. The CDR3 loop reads CASSQAPNTEAFF. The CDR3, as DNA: TGCGCCAGCAGCCAAGCACCAAACACTGAAGCTTTCTTT.

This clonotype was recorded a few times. The CDR3 DNA reads TGTGCCAGCAGCGTAGCTACCGGGAGCAATGAGCAGTTCTTC. This gives the protein CASSVATGSNEQFF. The V and J genes are TRBV9 and TRBJ2-1, with a possible D match to TRBD2 (6 bases). The CDR3 loop spans 14 amino acids. Per the germline V gene, CDR1 is SGDLS and CDR2 is YYNGEE. The V and J ends lost 0 bases and 6 bases respectively, with 10 bases between them.

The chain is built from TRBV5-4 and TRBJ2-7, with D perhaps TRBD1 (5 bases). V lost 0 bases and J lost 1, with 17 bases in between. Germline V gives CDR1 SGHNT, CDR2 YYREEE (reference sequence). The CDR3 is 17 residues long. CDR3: CASSLAPVDTRSYEQYV. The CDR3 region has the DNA TGTGCCAGCAGCTTGGCCCCCGTGGACACTCGATCCTACGAGCAGTACGTC.

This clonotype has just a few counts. CDR3 sequence (DNA): TGTGCCAGCAGCACCCCTTCTGGACAGGGAAACGAGCAGTACTTC. Protein product: CASSTPSGQGNEQYF. The chain uses TRBV2 and TRBJ2-7; 8 nucleotides line up with TRBD1. The CDR3 totals 15 residues. The germline V gene has CDR1 SNHLY and CDR2 FYNNEI. V shed 6 bases and J 5 bases; nucleotides not matched to a gene: 12.

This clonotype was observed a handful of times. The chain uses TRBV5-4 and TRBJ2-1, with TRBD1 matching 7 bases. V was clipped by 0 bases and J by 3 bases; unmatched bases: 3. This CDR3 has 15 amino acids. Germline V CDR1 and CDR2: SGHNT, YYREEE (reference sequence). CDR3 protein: CASSLEGQIYNEQFF. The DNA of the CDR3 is TGTGCCAGCAGCTTGGAGGGACAGATCTACAATGAGCAGTTCTTC.

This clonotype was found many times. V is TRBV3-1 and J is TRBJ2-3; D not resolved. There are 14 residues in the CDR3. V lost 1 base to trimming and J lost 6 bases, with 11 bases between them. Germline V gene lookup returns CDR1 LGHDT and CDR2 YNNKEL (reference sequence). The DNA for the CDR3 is TGTGCCAGCAGCCAAGTTCTCGTTTCGGATACGCAGTATTTT. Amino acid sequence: CASSQVLVSDTQYF.

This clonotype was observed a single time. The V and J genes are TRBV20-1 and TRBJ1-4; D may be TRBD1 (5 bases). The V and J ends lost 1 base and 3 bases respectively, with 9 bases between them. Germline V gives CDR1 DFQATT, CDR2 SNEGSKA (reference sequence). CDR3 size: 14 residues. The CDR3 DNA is TGCAGTGCTAGAGTTTCGGGACCTAATGAAAAACTGTTTTTT. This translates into CSARVSGPNEKLFF.

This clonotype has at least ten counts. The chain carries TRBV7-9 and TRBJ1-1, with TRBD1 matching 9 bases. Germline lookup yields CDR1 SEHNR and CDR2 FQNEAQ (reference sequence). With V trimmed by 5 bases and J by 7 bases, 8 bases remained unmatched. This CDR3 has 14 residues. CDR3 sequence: CASSLTGGEGEAFF. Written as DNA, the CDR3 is TGTGCCAGCAGCCTAACAGGGGGCGAGGGTGAAGCTTTCTTT.